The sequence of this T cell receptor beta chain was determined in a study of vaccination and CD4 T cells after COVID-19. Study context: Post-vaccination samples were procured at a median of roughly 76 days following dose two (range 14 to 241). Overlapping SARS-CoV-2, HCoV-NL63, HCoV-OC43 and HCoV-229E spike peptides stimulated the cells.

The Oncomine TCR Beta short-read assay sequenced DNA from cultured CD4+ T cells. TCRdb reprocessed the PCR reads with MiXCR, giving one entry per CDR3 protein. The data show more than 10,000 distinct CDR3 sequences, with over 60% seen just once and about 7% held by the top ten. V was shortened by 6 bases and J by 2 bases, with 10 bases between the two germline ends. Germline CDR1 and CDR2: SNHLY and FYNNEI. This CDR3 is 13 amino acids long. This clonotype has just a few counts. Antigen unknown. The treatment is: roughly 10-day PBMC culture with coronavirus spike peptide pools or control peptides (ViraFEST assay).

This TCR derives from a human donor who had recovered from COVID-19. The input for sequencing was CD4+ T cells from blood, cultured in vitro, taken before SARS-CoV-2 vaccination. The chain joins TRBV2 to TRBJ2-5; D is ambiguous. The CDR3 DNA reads TGTGCCAGCAGGGGAACTGCACAAGAGACCCAGTACTTC. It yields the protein CASRGTAQETQYF. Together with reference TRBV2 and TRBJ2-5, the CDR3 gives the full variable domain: EPEVTQTPSHQVTQMGQEVILRCVPISNHLYFYWYRQILGQKVEFLVSFYNNEISEKSEIFDDQFSVERPDGSNFTLKIRSTKLEDSAMYFCASRGTAQETQYFGPGTRLLVL.